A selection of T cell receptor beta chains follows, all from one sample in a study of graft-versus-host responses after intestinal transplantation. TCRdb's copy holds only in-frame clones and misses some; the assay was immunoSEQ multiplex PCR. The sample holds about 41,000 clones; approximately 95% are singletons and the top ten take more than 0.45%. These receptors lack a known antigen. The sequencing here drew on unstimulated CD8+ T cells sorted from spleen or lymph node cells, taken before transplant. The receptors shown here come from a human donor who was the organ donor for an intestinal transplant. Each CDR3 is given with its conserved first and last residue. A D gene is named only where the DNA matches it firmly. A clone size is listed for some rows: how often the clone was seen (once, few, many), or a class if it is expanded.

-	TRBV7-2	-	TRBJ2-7	CASSLLIGSHEQYF	TGTGCCAGCAGCTTACTCATAGGGAGCCACGAGCAGTACTTC
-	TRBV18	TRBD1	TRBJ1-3	CASSPPDRVSGNTIYF	TGTGCCAGCTCACCACCGGACAGGGTATCGGGAAACACCATATATTTT
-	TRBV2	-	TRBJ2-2	CASSPDWNTGELFF	TGTGCCAGCAGCCCGGACTGGAACACCGGGGAGCTGTTTTTT
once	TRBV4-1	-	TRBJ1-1	CASGSGANTEAFF	TGCGCCAGCGGATCCGGGGCGAACACTGAAGCTTTCTTT
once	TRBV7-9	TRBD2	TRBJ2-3	CASSSQAGGTQYF	TGTGCCAGCAGCTCCCAAGCGGGGGGTACGCAGTATTTT
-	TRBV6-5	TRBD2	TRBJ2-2	CASSYSSGSFTGELFF	TGTGCCAGCAGTTACTCTAGCGGGTCTTTCACCGGGGAGCTGTTTTTT
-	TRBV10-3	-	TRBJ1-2	CAISPGTGYTF	TGTGCCATCAGTCCAGGGACTGGCTACACCTTC
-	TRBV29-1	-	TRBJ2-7	CSVEDAGFGYEQYF	TGCAGCGTTGAAGATGCGGGCTTCGGCTACGAGCAGTACTTC
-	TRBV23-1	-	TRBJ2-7	CASSPHRWEQYF	TGCGCCAGCAGTCCCCATAGGTGGGAGCAGTACTTC
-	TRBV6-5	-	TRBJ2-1	CASSPGAPGPNEQFF	TGTGCCAGCAGTCCCGGGGCCCCGGGCCCAAATGAGCAGTTCTTC
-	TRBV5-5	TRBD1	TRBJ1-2	CASWDRASLYGYTF	TGTGCCAGCTGGGACAGAGCCTCCCTCTATGGCTACACCTTC
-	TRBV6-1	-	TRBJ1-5	CASSEAILDQLGSNQPQHF	TGTGCCAGCAGTGAAGCAATCCTGGACCAGCTTGGGAGCAATCAGCCCCAGCATTTT
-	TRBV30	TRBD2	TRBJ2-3	CAWSVGSGGGDTQYF	TGTGCCTGGAGTGTCGGTAGCGGGGGAGGGGATACGCAGTATTTT
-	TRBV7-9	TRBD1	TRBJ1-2	CASSTGGYGYTF	TGTGCCAGCAGCACAGGGGGCTATGGCTACACCTTC
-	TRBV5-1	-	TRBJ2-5	CASSLLIQETQYF	TGCGCCAGCAGCTTATTAATTCAAGAGACCCAGTACTTC
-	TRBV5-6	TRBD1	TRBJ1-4	CASSSTGGRLFF	TGTGCCAGCAGTTCGACAGGGGGCCGACTGTTTTTT
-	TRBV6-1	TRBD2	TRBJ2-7	CASGEGGEQYF	TGTGCCAGCGGGGAGGGAGGCGAGCAGTACTTC
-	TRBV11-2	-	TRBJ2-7	CASSLVLFATAYEQYF	TGTGCCAGCAGCTTAGTACTTTTTGCCACCGCCTACGAGCAGTACTTC
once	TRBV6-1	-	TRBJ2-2	CASSMWGSGELFF	TGTGCCAGCAGTATGTGGGGATCCGGGGAGCTGTTTTTT
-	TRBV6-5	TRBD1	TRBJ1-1	CASSFRTGDSEAFF	TGTGCCAGCAGTTTCCGGACAGGGGATAGTGAAGCTTTCTTT
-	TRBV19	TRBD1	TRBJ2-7	CASSWGTGWAYEQYF	TGTGCCAGTAGTTGGGGGACAGGGTGGGCCTACGAGCAGTACTTC
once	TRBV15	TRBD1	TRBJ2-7	CATSNPGGTAPYEQYF	TGTGCCACCAGCAACCCGGGTGGGACAGCCCCCTACGAGCAGTACTTC
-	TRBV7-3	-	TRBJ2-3	CASSFIGSTDTQYF	TGTGCCAGCAGCTTTATAGGTAGCACAGATACGCAGTATTTT
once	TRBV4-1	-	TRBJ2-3	CASSQDPQLVPSTDTQYF	TGCGCCAGCAGCCAAGATCCGCAACTAGTACCTAGCACAGATACGCAGTATTTT
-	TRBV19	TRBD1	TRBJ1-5	CASSSWDRNQPQHF	TGTGCCAGTAGTAGTTGGGACAGGAATCAGCCCCAGCATTTT
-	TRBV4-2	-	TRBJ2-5	CASSQDPQASFGTKTQYF	TGTGCCAGCAGCCAAGATCCTCAGGCCTCCTTTGGTACAAAGACCCAGTACTTC
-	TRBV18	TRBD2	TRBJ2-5	CASSPDDSGQETQYF	TGTGCCAGCTCACCCGACGATAGCGGGCAAGAGACCCAGTACTTC
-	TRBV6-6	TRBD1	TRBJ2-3	CASTTGADTQYF	TGTGCCAGTACGACAGGGGCAGATACGCAGTATTTT
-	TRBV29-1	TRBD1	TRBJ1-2	CSVPTGNYGYTF	TGCAGCGTTCCGACAGGGAACTATGGCTACACCTTC
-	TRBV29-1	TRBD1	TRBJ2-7	CSVLGTGSSYEQYF	TGCAGCGTCCTCGGGACAGGCAGCTCCTACGAGCAGTACTTC
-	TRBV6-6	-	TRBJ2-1	CASSPTGSNNEQFF	TGTGCCAGCAGTCCGACAGGTAGTAACAATGAGCAGTTCTTC
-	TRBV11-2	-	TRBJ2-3	CASSLDLVGADTQYF	TGTGCCAGCAGCTTAGATCTAGTGGGGGCAGATACGCAGTATTTT
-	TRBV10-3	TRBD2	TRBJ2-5	CAISDPAGGFGETQYF	TGTGCCATCAGTGATCCAGCGGGGGGGTTCGGGGAGACCCAGTACTTC
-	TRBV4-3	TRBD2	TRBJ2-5	CASSQDRRGGGETQYF	TGCGCCAGCAGCCAAGATCGCCGGGGGGGCGGGGAGACCCAGTACTTC
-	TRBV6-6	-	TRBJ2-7	CASSSDYEQYF	TGTGCCAGCAGTTCCGACTACGAGCAGTACTTC
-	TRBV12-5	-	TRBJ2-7	CASGPPAAPKEQYF	TGTGCTAGTGGTCCCCCAGCCGCACCTAAAGAGCAGTACTTC
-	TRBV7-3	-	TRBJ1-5	CASSFRNQPQHF	TGTGCCAGCAGCTTCAGGAATCAGCCCCAGCATTTT
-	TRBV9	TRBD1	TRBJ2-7	CASSPGQVVLYEQYF	TGTGCCAGCAGCCCGGGACAGGTCGTATTGTACGAGCAGTACTTC
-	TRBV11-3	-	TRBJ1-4	CASSPPTGSDEKLFF	TGTGCCAGCAGCCCCCCAACAGGGAGCGATGAAAAACTGTTTTTT
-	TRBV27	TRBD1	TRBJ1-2	CASSSYRGRVSRGYTF	TGTGCCAGCAGTTCCTACAGGGGGCGCGTCTCGAGAGGCTACACCTTC
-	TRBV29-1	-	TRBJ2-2	CSVEEGGITGELFF	TGCAGCGTTGAAGAAGGAGGGATCACCGGGGAGCTGTTTTTT
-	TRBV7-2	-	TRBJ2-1	CASSLAEGSYNEQFF	TGTGCCAGCAGCTTAGCGGAGGGTTCCTACAATGAGCAGTTCTTC
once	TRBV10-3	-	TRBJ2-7	CAISEGRGMDEQYF	TGTGCCATCAGTGAGGGGAGGGGGATGGACGAGCAGTACTTC
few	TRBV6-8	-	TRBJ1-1	CASSTVVNTEAFF	TGTGCCAGCAGTACGGTGGTGAACACTGAAGCTTTCTTT
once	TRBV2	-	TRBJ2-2	CASSEVFGKNTGELFF	TGTGCCAGCAGTGAAGTTTTCGGGAAGAACACCGGGGAGCTGTTTTTT
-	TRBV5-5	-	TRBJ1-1	CASSLWSNTEAFF	TGTGCCAGCAGCCTCTGGAGTAACACTGAAGCTTTCTTT
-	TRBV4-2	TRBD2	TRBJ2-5	CASSQASGGVKETQYF	TGTGCCAGCAGCCAAGCTAGCGGGGGGGTAAAGGAGACCCAGTACTTC
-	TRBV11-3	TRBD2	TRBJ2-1	CASSNSGGDPRYNEQFF	TGTGCCAGCAGCAATAGCGGGGGGGACCCCCGATACAATGAGCAGTTCTTC
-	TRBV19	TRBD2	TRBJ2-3	CASTLAGGTEDTQYF	TGTGCCAGTACCCTAGCGGGGGGTACCGAAGATACGCAGTATTTT
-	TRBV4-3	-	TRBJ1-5	CASSQDSTGYQPQHF	TGCGCCAGCAGCCAAGATTCCACAGGTTATCAGCCCCAGCATTTT
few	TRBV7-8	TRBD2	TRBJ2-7	CASSSGLAGGIVSPEQYF	TGTGCCAGCAGCTCGGGACTAGCGGGGGGTATTGTATCCCCCGAGCAGTACTTC
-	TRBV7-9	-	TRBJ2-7	CASSLVGGQEQYF	TGTGCCAGCAGCTTAGTTGGGGGCCAAGAGCAGTACTTC
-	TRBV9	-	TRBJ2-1	CASSVAYNEQFF	TGTGCCAGCAGCGTAGCCTACAATGAGCAGTTCTTC